A single sample is the source of the 16 T cell receptor beta chains below, sequenced in a study of cytomegalovirus exposure and HLA in healthy donors. Profiling relied on immunoSEQ multiplex PCR, and the TCRdb table lists in-frame clones only, not all of them. Among about 130,000 clones listed, 85% to 90% were seen once. Sequencing used PBMCs. These receptors were taken from a woman under 40 in good health and CMV-seropositive.

This rearrangement joins TRBV7-9 to TRBJ2-2; 8 bases line up with TRBD1. The germline V gene encodes CDR1 SEHNR and CDR2 FQNEAQ (reference sequence). V trimming: 4 bases; J trimming: 2 bases; junction bases outside the gene matches: 3. CDR3 length: 15 residues. CDR3 region: CASSSTGVNTGELFF. The CDR3, as DNA: TGTGCCAGCAGCTCGACAGGGGTTAACACCGGGGAGCTGTTTTTT.

The chain is built from TRBV7-6 and TRBJ2-5; 8 bases agree with TRBD2. Germline loops: CDR1 SGHVS, CDR2 FNYEAQ. V trimming: 4 bases; J trimming: 4 bases; junction bases outside the gene matches: 20. The CDR3 length is 19 residues. The DNA for the CDR3 is TGTGCCAGCAGCTGGGACATCCCTACTAGCGGTTCAACGAGAGAGACCCAGTACTTC. Residues: CASSWDIPTSGSTRETQYF.

In DNA, the CDR3 is TGTGCCACCAGCAGGGGACAGATTTCGGGAGAGCAGTACTTC. Protein sequence: CATSRGQISGEQYF. This chain joins TRBV15 and TRBJ2-7, with 7 bases that match TRBD1. This CDR3 is 14 amino acids long. The V and J ends lost 3 bases and 7 bases, in that order; junction bases with no gene match: 9. Germline loops: CDR1 LNHNV, CDR2 YYDKDF (reference sequence).

The rearrangement links TRBV5-1 to TRBJ1-4, with 9 bases lining up with TRBD1. The CDR3 is 15 residues long. V dropped 4 bases and J dropped 5; count of bases not matched to a gene: 6. The V gene's germline CDR1 is SGHRS and CDR2 YFSETQ. The CDR3 DNA is TGCGCCAGCAGCATGAGGACAGGGGCAAATGAAAAACTGTTTTTT. Its protein is CASSMRTGANEKLFF. The whole variable domain, filled in from reference TRBV5-1 and TRBJ1-4, reads KAGVTQTPRYLIKTRGQQVTLSCSPISGHRSVSWYQQTPGQGLQFLFEYFSETQRNKGNFPGRFSGRQFSNSRSEMNVSTLELGDSALYLCASSMRTGANEKLFFGSGTQLSVL.

The chain couples TRBV4-1 to TRBJ2-7, with D perhaps TRBD2 (5 bases). The CDR3 length is 15 residues. V lost 4 bases, J lost 2 bases, and 15 bases lay in between. Germline loops: CDR1 MGHRA, CDR2 YSYEKL. CDR3 sequence: CASSPRGAPTYEQYF. CDR3 in DNA: TGCGCCAGCAGCCCCCGGGGTGCTCCCACCTACGAGCAGTACTTC.

The chain has TRBV4-1 and TRBJ2-2; D remains unclear. There are 14 residues in the CDR3. Trimming removed 2 bases from V and 6 bases from J, with 10 bases in between. CDR1 and CDR2 (germline): MGHRA, YSYEKL. The DNA for the CDR3 is TGCGCCAGCAGCCAAAGACACGCAGCCGGGGAGCTGTTTTTT. It codes for CASSQRHAAGELFF.

The chain couples TRBV29-1 to TRBJ2-3; D might be TRBD2 (5 bases). The CDR3 totals 14 residues. Trimming removed 5 bases at V and 2 bases at J, with 14 bases between. Germline V lookup: CDR1 SQVTM, CDR2 ANQGSEA. The CDR3 spells CSVIERGYTDTQYF. The CDR3 DNA is TGCAGCGTTATAGAACGGGGATACACAGATACGCAGTATTTT.

The DNA of the CDR3 is TGTGCCAGCAGCCCTACTAGCGGACCCCTCACAGATACGCAGTATTTT. Its protein is CASSPTSGPLTDTQYF. The rearrangement links TRBV7-2 to TRBJ2-3; the match to TRBD2 covers 8 bases. From germline, CDR1 is SGHTA and CDR2 FQGNSA. Losses at the gene ends were 5 bases for V and 2 bases for J; bases not matched to a gene: 9. The CDR3 length is 16 residues.

This chain uses TRBV7-9 with TRBJ1-6; D perhaps matches TRBD1 (5 bases). CDR3 length: 19 amino acids. Germline CDR1 is SEHNR and CDR2 is FQNEAQ (reference sequence). Trimming cost V 0 bases and J 0 bases, with 15 bases left between them. The DNA for the CDR3 is TGTGCCAGCAGCTTAGCGAGGAGGGGCAAGTCCTCCTATAATTCACCCCTCCACTTT. The encoded protein is CASSLARRGKSSYNSPLHF.

The rearrangement uses TRBV7-2 and TRBJ1-1; D gene ambiguous. Germline V gene sequence: CDR1 SGHTA, CDR2 FQGNSA. The CDR3 is made up of 14 amino acids. Trimming cost V 3 bases and J 2 bases, with 10 bases left between them. CDR3 bases: TGTGCCAGCAGCTTCAGCGGGAGTAACACTGAAGCTTTCTTT. It is translated as CASSFSGSNTEAFF.

The gene calls are TRBV5-5 and TRBJ2-7; TRBD1 aligns across 8 bases. Germline CDR1 and CDR2: SGHKS and YYEKEE (reference sequence). The CDR3 contains 14 residues. Germline trimming cut 4 bases from V and 1 base from J; bases unmatched to any gene: 4. CDR3 DNA sequence: TGTGCCAGCAGCAAACGACAGGGGTCCTACGAGCAGTACTTC. The encoded protein is CASSKRQGSYEQYF. Full variable domain (rest looked up from reference TRBV5-5 and TRBJ2-7): DAGVTQSPTHLIKTRGQQVTLRCSPISGHKSVSWYQQVLGQGPQFIFQYYEKEERGRGNFPDRFSARQFPNYSSELNVNALLLGDSALYLCASSKRQGSYEQYFGPGTRLTVT.

V gene TRBV19 combines with J gene TRBJ2-7; D might be TRBD2 (5 bases). Germline V gene sequence: CDR1 LNHDA, CDR2 SQIVND (reference sequence). CDR3 length equals 15 residues. With 3 bases removed from V and 0 bases from J, the gap between germline ends came to 12 bases. CDR3 amino acids: CASSISADLSYEQYF. The CDR3 nucleotides are TGTGCCAGTAGTATTAGCGCCGATCTCTCCTACGAGCAGTACTTC.

The chain couples TRBV4-1 to TRBJ2-7; TRBD2 aligns across 10 bases. The ends lost 0 bases at V and 5 bases at J; junction bases unmatched: 13. Looked up from germline, CDR1 is MGHRA and CDR2 is YSYEKL. The CDR3 has 18 residues. CDR3 amino acids: CASSQEWVLAGVQNEQYF. The CDR3 DNA is TGCGCCAGCAGCCAAGAATGGGTGCTAGCGGGAGTCCAGAACGAGCAGTACTTC.

The V gene is TRBV18, the J gene TRBJ2-1; D unclear. This CDR3 has 13 residues. Trimming took off 0 bases at V and 7 bases at J, with 7 bases between the two ends. The germline V gene encodes CDR1 KGHSH and CDR2 LQKENI. The CDR3 sequence is CASSPPHKNEQFF. DNA of the CDR3: TGTGCCAGCTCACCACCCCACAAGAATGAGCAGTTCTTC.

V and J are TRBV27 and TRBJ2-7; maybe TRBD2 (5 bases). The germline V gene encodes CDR1 MNHEY and CDR2 SMNVEV (reference sequence). V was cut by 5 bases and J by 0 bases, with 17 bases left in between. This CDR3 is 16 amino acids long. The chain's CDR3 is CASSPLTYGISYEQYF. The CDR3 DNA sequence: TGTGCCAGCAGTCCCCTTACGTACGGGATCTCCTACGAGCAGTACTTC.

The J gene is TRBJ2-3, the V gene TRBV28; the D is unclear. From germline, CDR1 is MDHEN and CDR2 SYDVKM. The germline V and J ends were trimmed by 3 bases and 1 base, with 14 bases remaining between them. There are 16 residues in the CDR3. For the CDR3, the DNA is TGTGCCAGCAGTTTCGCGCAGGCCTTGGGCACAGATACGCAGTATTTT. It encodes CASSFAQALGTDTQYF.